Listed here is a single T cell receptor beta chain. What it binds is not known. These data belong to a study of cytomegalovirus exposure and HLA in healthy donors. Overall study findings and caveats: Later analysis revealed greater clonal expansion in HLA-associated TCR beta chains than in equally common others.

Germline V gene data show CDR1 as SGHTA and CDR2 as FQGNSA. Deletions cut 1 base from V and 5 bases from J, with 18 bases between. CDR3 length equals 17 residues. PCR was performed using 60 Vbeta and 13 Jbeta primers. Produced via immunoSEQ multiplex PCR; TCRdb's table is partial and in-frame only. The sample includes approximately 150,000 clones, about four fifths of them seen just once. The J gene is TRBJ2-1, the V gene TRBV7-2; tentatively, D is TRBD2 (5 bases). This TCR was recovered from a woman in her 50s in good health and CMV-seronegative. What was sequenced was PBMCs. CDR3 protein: CASSLVVTGRGNNEQFF. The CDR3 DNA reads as TGTGCCAGCAGCTTAGTGGTAACGGGTCGGGGTAACAATGAGCAGTTCTTC.